The rows below give T cell receptor beta chains drawn from one sample of a study of blood T cell repertoires in COVID-19. The table came from immunoSEQ multiplex PCR; TCRdb's copy has only in-frame clones and leaves some out. The sample records approximately 210,000 clones, roughly 87% being singletons. Sequences were obtained from peripheral blood. The receptors stem from a man aged 40-50 years with active or convalescent COVID-19. The CDR3 runs from the conserved cysteine through the conserved F or W. D genes are given only for firm matches. Clone size is shown for a subset of rows, as once, few, many or a class of expanded clone.

cdr3_aa: CASSPSGGRTGELFF
cdr3_nt: TGTGCCAGCAGCCCTAGCGGGGGGCGCACCGGGGAGCTGTTTTTT
d_call: TRBD2
clone_size: NA
j_call: TRBJ2-2
v_call: TRBV7-3

cdr3_aa: CASSFGLAGDNEQFF
cdr3_nt: TGTGCCAGCAGTTTTGGACTAGCGGGGGATAATGAGCAGTTCTTC
d_call: TRBD2
clone_size: NA
j_call: TRBJ2-1
v_call: TRBV6-2/TRBV6-3

cdr3_aa: CASSSGDSPSSYNSPLHF
cdr3_nt: TGTGCCAGTAGCTCAGGGGACAGTCCGAGCTCCTATAATTCACCCCTCCACTTT
d_call: TRBD1
clone_size: NA
j_call: TRBJ1-6
v_call: TRBV19

cdr3_aa: CASSKGRVLYGYTF
cdr3_nt: TGTGCCAGCAGCAAAGGGAGGGTTCTCTATGGCTACACCTTC
d_call: NA
clone_size: NA
j_call: TRBJ1-2
v_call: TRBV21-1

cdr3_aa: CASSPRMTGAGNTIYF
cdr3_nt: TGTGCCAGCTCACCACGGATGACAGGGGCTGGAAACACCATATATTTT
d_call: TRBD1
clone_size: NA
j_call: TRBJ1-3
v_call: TRBV18

cdr3_aa: CASSSRLSMGYTF
cdr3_nt: TGTGCCAGCAGCTCCCGGTTATCTATGGGCTACACCTTC
d_call: NA
clone_size: NA
j_call: TRBJ1-2
v_call: TRBV5-6

cdr3_aa: CASSPWTYNPGDEQFF
cdr3_nt: TGTGCCAGCAGCCCATGGACCTATAATCCCGGGGATGAGCAGTTCTTC
d_call: NA
clone_size: NA
j_call: TRBJ2-1
v_call: TRBV2

cdr3_aa: CASSLEGGPNQPQHF
cdr3_nt: TGTGCCAGCAGCTTAGAAGGGGGCCCCAATCAGCCCCAGCATTTT
d_call: TRBD1
clone_size: NA
j_call: TRBJ1-5
v_call: TRBV7-9

cdr3_aa: CASSTGQGVYYGYTF
cdr3_nt: TGCGCCAGCAGCACGGGACAGGGAGTGTATTATGGCTACACCTTC
d_call: TRBD1
clone_size: NA
j_call: TRBJ1-2
v_call: TRBV5-1

cdr3_aa: CASSLYSSRGQNTEAFF
cdr3_nt: TGTGCCAGCAGCCTCTACTCCTCCCGGGGACAGAACACTGAAGCTTTCTTT
d_call: NA
clone_size: NA
j_call: TRBJ1-1
v_call: TRBV7-3

cdr3_aa: CASSRDYAGELFF
cdr3_nt: TGTGCCAGCAGCAGGGATTATGCCGGGGAGCTGTTTTTT
d_call: NA
clone_size: NA
j_call: TRBJ2-2
v_call: TRBV12-3/TRBV12-4

cdr3_aa: CASSLGREDQETQYF
cdr3_nt: TGTGCCAGCAGTTTAGGACGGGAGGACCAAGAGACCCAGTACTTC
d_call: TRBD2
clone_size: NA
j_call: TRBJ2-5
v_call: TRBV27

cdr3_aa: CASRMGQGNGYTF
cdr3_nt: TGTGCCAGCAGAATGGGACAGGGGAATGGCTACACCTTC
d_call: TRBD1
clone_size: NA
j_call: TRBJ1-2
v_call: TRBV27

cdr3_aa: CASSREGSSYNEQFF
cdr3_nt: TGTGCCAGCAGTCGGGAGGGTAGCTCCTACAATGAGCAGTTCTTC
d_call: TRBD2
clone_size: few
j_call: TRBJ2-1
v_call: TRBV2

cdr3_aa: CTIDEQGPYGYTF
cdr3_nt: TGCACCATCGACGAACAGGGGCCCTATGGCTACACCTTC
d_call: TRBD1
clone_size: NA
j_call: TRBJ1-2
v_call: TRBV29-1

cdr3_aa: CASSLAGGASYEQYF
cdr3_nt: TGTGCCAGCAGTCTGGCCGGGGGGGCCTCCTACGAGCAGTACTTC
d_call: TRBD2
clone_size: NA
j_call: TRBJ2-7
v_call: TRBV27

cdr3_aa: CASSYSNRGPGNTIYF
cdr3_nt: TGTGCCAGCAGTTACTCCAACAGGGGACCTGGAAACACCATATATTTT
d_call: TRBD1
clone_size: once
j_call: TRBJ1-3
v_call: TRBV6-5

cdr3_aa: CASSIGTGHNQPQHF
cdr3_nt: TGTGCCAGTAGTATAGGGACAGGGCACAATCAGCCCCAGCATTTT
d_call: TRBD1
clone_size: NA
j_call: TRBJ1-5
v_call: TRBV19

cdr3_aa: CASSSGFGPYNSPLHF
cdr3_nt: TGCGCCAGCAGCTCAGGGTTTGGGCCCTATAATTCACCCCTCCACTTT
d_call: NA
clone_size: NA
j_call: TRBJ1-6
v_call: TRBV4-1

cdr3_aa: CASSREPGQGAINNYGYTF
cdr3_nt: TGCGCCAGCAGCCGAGAACCGGGACAGGGGGCCATAAATAACTATGGCTACACCTTC
d_call: TRBD1
clone_size: NA
j_call: TRBJ1-2
v_call: TRBV5-1

cdr3_aa: CASSLGTEAFEAFF
cdr3_nt: TGCGCCAGCAGCTTGGGGACAGAAGCTTTCGAAGCTTTCTTT
d_call: NA
clone_size: once
j_call: TRBJ1-1
v_call: TRBV5-1

cdr3_aa: CASSPRTYNEQFF
cdr3_nt: TGTGCCAGCAGCCCGAGGACTTACAATGAGCAGTTCTTC
d_call: NA
clone_size: NA
j_call: TRBJ2-1
v_call: TRBV11-2

cdr3_aa: CASSLNRGTDTQYF
cdr3_nt: TGCGCCAGCAGCTTGAACAGGGGCACAGATACGCAGTATTTT
d_call: NA
clone_size: NA
j_call: TRBJ2-3
v_call: TRBV5-1

cdr3_aa: CASTIGGEAYEQYF
cdr3_nt: TGTGCCAGCACCATCGGGGGGGAGGCCTACGAGCAGTACTTC
d_call: TRBD2
clone_size: NA
j_call: TRBJ2-7
v_call: TRBV28